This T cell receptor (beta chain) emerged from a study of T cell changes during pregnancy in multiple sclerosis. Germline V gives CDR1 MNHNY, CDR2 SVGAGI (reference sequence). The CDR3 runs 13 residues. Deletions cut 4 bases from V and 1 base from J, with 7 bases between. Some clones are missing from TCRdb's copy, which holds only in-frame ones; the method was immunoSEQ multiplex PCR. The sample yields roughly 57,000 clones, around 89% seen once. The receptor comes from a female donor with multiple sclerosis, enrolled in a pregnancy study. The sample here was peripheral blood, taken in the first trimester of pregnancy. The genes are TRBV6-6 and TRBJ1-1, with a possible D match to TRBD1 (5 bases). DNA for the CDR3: TGTGCCAGCAGTTTAACAGGGAACACTGAAGCTTTCTTT. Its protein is CASSLTGNTEAFF.